This T cell receptor beta chain stems from a study of technical replicates of blood from a few donors. Germline V gene data show CDR1 as SGDLS and CDR2 as YYNGEE. CDR3 length equals 12 residues. V lost 3 bases and J lost 6, with 10 bases in between. The data were produced by immunoSEQ multiplex PCR, yet TCRdb's version contains in-frame clones alone and is incomplete. Here the sample spans 40,000 to 60,000 clones, roughly 86% being singletons. Sequenced sample: PBMCs. The J gene is TRBJ2-7, the V gene TRBV9, with D perhaps TRBD1 (5 bases). The TCR originated in a human donor in good health. Some clones in this sample may be carry-over from other donors' samples. The CDR3 nucleotides read TGTGCCAGCAGCGGAACAGGACCCGAGCAGTACTTC. It specifies CASSGTGPEQYF.